A single sample is the source of the 2 T cell receptor beta chains below, sequenced in a study of T cells expressing NK-cell markers. TCRdb re-called the 5' RACE reads and catalogs CDR3 proteins one per entry, DNA excluded. The sample data list roughly 160,000 distinct CDR3 sequences. The sample consisted of blood T cells: a sorted CD56 or NKG2C T cell subset, CD4+ or CD8+ T cells, or bulk PBMC T cells (not recorded which). These receptors came from a woman between 18 and 70 years old in good health.

The chain carries TRBV12-3 or TRBV12-4 and TRBJ2-1; as DNA is missing, the TRBD1 call by TCRdb cannot be tested. The CDR3 contains 15 residues. The CDR3 here is CASSITGGGYNEQFF.

The gene calls are TRBV5-1 and TRBJ2-1; TCRdb returns TRBD2, unconfirmable since there is no DNA. This CDR3 spans 20 amino acids. Germline V gene sequence: CDR1 SGHRS, CDR2 YFSETQ. The CDR3 loop is CASSLGRLAGGLDSYNEQFF.